The 12 T cell receptor beta chains below all came from one sample that was sequenced in a study of blood T cell repertoires in COVID-19. The repertoire was sequenced with immunoSEQ multiplex PCR; TCRdb's copy has only in-frame clones and lacks some. The sample lists under 60,000 clones, approximately 88% seen once, with roughly 10% in the top ten. The sample taken for sequencing was peripheral blood. Source of these receptors: a man between 25 and 39 years old with COVID-19, enrolled during active disease.

V and J are TRBV30 and TRBJ1-4; weak D call: TRBD1 (5 bases). CDR1 and CDR2 from the germline V gene are GTSNPN and SVGIG (reference sequence). Trimming stripped 3 bases from V and 3 bases from J, with 14 bases between. The CDR3 has 15 amino acids. The CDR3 region has the DNA TGTGCCTGGAGGGGATACAGGCCGCCTAATGAAAAACTGTTTTTT. Amino acids: CAWRGYRPPNEKLFF. The whole variable domain, remainder taken from reference TRBV30 and TRBJ1-4, is SQTIHQWPATLVQPVGSPLSLECTVEGTSNPNLYWYRQAAGRGLQLLFYSVGIGQISSEVPQNLSASRPQDRQFILSSKKLLLSDSGFYLCAWRGYRPPNEKLFFGSGTQLSVL.

This clone was found a few times. The chain has TRBV5-6 and TRBJ1-6; 10 bases are a match to TRBD1. The CDR3 has 16 residues. The J segment lost 5 bases and the V segment lost 3 bases, leaving 5 bases of the junction unmatched. The V gene's germline CDR1 is SGHDT and CDR2 YYEEEE. The CDR3 reads CASSWDRGGNNSPLHF. CDR3 DNA sequence: TGTGCCAGCAGCTGGGACAGGGGTGGAAATAATTCACCCCTCCACTTT.

The chain uses TRBV12-3 or TRBV12-4 and TRBJ1-3, with unresolved D. The CDR3 runs 12 residues. V dropped 6 bases and J dropped 9 bases, with 12 bases sitting between them. CDR3 loop: CASRLREGTIYF. The CDR3 bases are TGTGCCAGCAGGTTACGGGAGGGCACCATATATTTT.

The rearrangement uses TRBV5-4 and TRBJ1-2; 7 bases match TRBD1. The CDR3 runs to 15 residues. In germline, CDR1 is SGHNT, CDR2 YYREEE (reference sequence). V shed 4 bases and J 5 bases; nucleotides not matched to a gene: 11. The CDR3 reads CASSPPEGARYGYTF. CDR3 bases: TGTGCCAGCAGCCCGCCTGAGGGGGCGAGATATGGCTACACCTTC.

The chain is built from TRBV30 and TRBJ2-5, with D hard to call. Germline assignment: CDR1 GTSNPN and CDR2 SVGIG (reference sequence). The CDR3 is made up of 13 amino acids. With 0 bases removed from V and 5 bases from J, the gap between germline ends came to 10 bases. The CDR3 region has the DNA TGTGCCTGGAGTGTAATCCTAGTGGAGACCCAGTACTTC. The encoded protein is CAWSVILVETQYF. The complete variable domain, with remaining parts taken from reference TRBV30 and TRBJ2-5, reads SQTIHQWPATLVQPVGSPLSLECTVEGTSNPNLYWYRQAAGRGLQLLFYSVGIGQISSEVPQNLSASRPQDRQFILSSKKLLLSDSGFYLCAWSVILVETQYFGPGTRLLVL.

The chain links TRBV7-2 to TRBJ1-1; D not certain. The CDR3 totals 14 residues. Germline CDR1 and CDR2: SGHTA and FQGNSA. Trimming cost V 1 base and J 1 base, with 7 bases left between them. The CDR3 DNA reads as TGTGCCAGCAGCTTAGGAGGCGGGAACACTGAAGCTTTCTTT. Its protein is CASSLGGGNTEAFF.

This clone occurred once. The V and J genes are TRBV28 and TRBJ2-3, with TRBD2 matching 7 bases. The CDR3 runs to 14 residues. Per germline, CDR1 MDHEN and CDR2 SYDVKM. V was pared by 6 bases and J by 2 bases, with 5 bases of the junction left unmatched. Here the CDR3 reads CASRGGVNTDTQYF. In DNA, the CDR3 is TGTGCCAGCAGGGGGGGGGTAAACACAGATACGCAGTATTTT.

The gene calls are TRBV1 and TRBJ2-7; the table's D call of TRBD2 was not tested on the DNA. TRBV1 is listed as a pseudogene. This CDR3 has 14 amino acids. The CDR3 is CTSSRSGGDYEQYF. CDR3 DNA: TGCACCAGCAGCCGGAGTGGCGGCGACTACGAGCAGTACTTC.

V is TRBV4-2 and J is TRBJ2-3, with 10 bases matching TRBD2. This CDR3 region has 16 residues. Germline V lookup: CDR1 LGHNA, CDR2 YNFKEQ. The V and J ends lost 0 bases and 4 bases, in that order; junction bases with no gene match: 4. The CDR3 reads CASSQEASGSSDTQYF. The CDR3 region has the DNA TGTGCCAGCAGCCAAGAAGCTAGCGGGAGTTCAGATACGCAGTATTTT.

V gene TRBV7-6 combines with J gene TRBJ1-4; 9 bases match TRBD1. Trimming cost V 0 bases and J 8 bases; bases outside gene matches: 7. The germline V gene has CDR1 SGHVS and CDR2 FNYEAQ. The CDR3 runs 16 residues. CDR3: CASSLAPGQGGEKLFF. In DNA, the CDR3 is TGTGCCAGCAGCTTAGCCCCGGGACAGGGCGGGGAAAAACTGTTTTTT.

The rearrangement links TRBV5-1 to TRBJ1-1, with D hard to call. In germline, CDR1 is SGHRS, CDR2 YFSETQ. Trimming cost V 0 bases and J 6 bases, with 9 bases left between them. The CDR3 covers 13 residues. CDR3 region: CASSLGTLPEAFF. The DNA of the CDR3 is TGCGCCAGCAGCTTGGGAACTCTCCCTGAAGCTTTCTTT. Complete variable domain (other parts from reference TRBV5-1 and TRBJ1-1): KAGVTQTPRYLIKTRGQQVTLSCSPISGHRSVSWYQQTPGQGLQFLFEYFSETQRNKGNFPGRFSGRQFSNSRSEMNVSTLELGDSALYLCASSLGTLPEAFFGQGTRLTVV.

This clone appeared once. This sequence joins TRBV6-5 and TRBJ1-2; 7 nucleotides agree with TRBD1. The CDR3 has 14 residues. CDR1 MNHEY and CDR2 SVGAGI come from the germline V gene. V trimming: 4 bases; J trimming: 4 bases; junction bases outside the gene matches: 6. CDR3 bases: TGTGCCAGCAGTTTCCGGGACAGAATCTATGGCTACACCTTC. Amino acids: CASSFRDRIYGYTF.